This entry lists 2 T cell receptor beta chains sequenced from one sample in a study of cytomegalovirus exposure and HLA in healthy donors. The PCR ran on 60 Vbeta and 13 Jbeta primers. The data were produced by immunoSEQ multiplex PCR, yet TCRdb's version contains in-frame clones alone and is incomplete. This sample yields roughly 150,000 clones, of which more than 70% are seen a single time; roughly 3% belongs to the top ten. The sequencing input was PBMCs. The receptors derive from a man aged 35-49 years in good health and CMV-seronegative.

V usage is TRBV5-6 and J usage is TRBJ1-5, with 9 bases lining up with TRBD1. The ends lost 4 bases at V and 5 bases at J; junction bases unmatched: 10. This CDR3 is 16 amino acids long. Germline assignment: CDR1 SGHDT and CDR2 YYEEEE. CDR3 residues: CASSTSGTGLHQPQHF. The CDR3 nucleotides are TGTGCCAGCAGCACCTCGGGGACAGGGCTTCATCAGCCCCAGCATTTT.

The chain joins TRBV6-6 to TRBJ1-2; D ambiguous. Deletions cut 6 bases from V and 0 bases from J, with 5 bases between. Germline V CDR1 and CDR2: MNHNY, SVGAGI (reference sequence). The CDR3 is made up of 12 amino acids. DNA of the CDR3: TGTGCCAGCAGCACAGCTAACTATGGCTACACCTTC. Translation: CASSTANYGYTF.